Listed here are 13 T cell receptor beta chains from one sample, sequenced in a study of molecular identifiers for immune sequencing clone quantification. A single record per CDR3 protein comes from TCRdb applying MiXCR to the PCR reads. This sample has some 590,000 distinct CDR3 sequences; roughly 23% occur once, and the top ten carry about 0.8%. Sequenced input: naive CD8+ T cells from blood, with Jurkat cell RNA spiked in. Subset given: FACS-sorted CD8+CD4-CCR7+CD45RA+ naive T cells. These receptors originate from a human donor in good health. Some libraries in this study had Jurkat cell RNA spiked in.

Notes on this clonotype: A much larger clonotype is one base distant, so this may be a read error. This chain joins TRBV25-1 and TRBJ2-7; 12 bases agree with TRBD2. Unmatched junction bases numbered 2, after V lost 3 bases and J lost 5 bases. From germline, CDR1 is MGHDK and CDR2 SYGVNS. The CDR3 loop spans 14 amino acids. The DNA for the CDR3 is TGTGCCAGCAGTGATACTAGCGGGAGGCACGAGCAGTACTTC. Protein sequence: CASSDTSGRHEQYF.

The V gene is TRBV28, the J gene TRBJ1-1; no reliable D call. Trimming removed 5 bases at V and 0 bases at J, with 7 bases between. Germline V CDR1 and CDR2: MDHEN, SYDVKM. This CDR3 is 13 amino acids long. CDR3 sequence: CASSTLMNTEAFF. CDR3 DNA: TGTGCCAGCAGTACACTTATGAACACTGAAGCTTTCTTT. Looking up the rest from reference TRBV28 and TRBJ1-1 gives the full variable domain: DVKVTQSSRYLVKRTGEKVFLECVQDMDHENMFWYRQDPGLGLRLIYFSYDVKMKEKGDIPEGYSVSREKKERFSLILESASTNQTSMYLCASSTLMNTEAFFGQGTRLTVV.

The chain carries TRBV20-1 and TRBJ1-5, with 7 bases matching TRBD1. CDR1 is DFQATT, CDR2 SNEGSKA, per germline (reference sequence). V lost 4 bases, J lost 6 bases, and 12 bases stayed unmatched. The CDR3 totals 15 residues. The CDR3 loop is CSAKSDREFFQPQHF. The CDR3 coding sequence is TGCAGTGCTAAGTCAGACAGGGAGTTTTTTCAGCCCCAGCATTTT.

This sequence joins TRBV7-9 and TRBJ2-5; TRBD2 matches at 7 bases. The CDR3 contains 15 residues. With V trimmed by 0 bases and J by 9 bases, 10 bases remained unmatched. Germline assignment: CDR1 SEHNR and CDR2 FQNEAQ (reference sequence). The CDR3 region is CASSLAERGQAPQYF. The DNA of the CDR3 is TGTGCCAGCAGCTTAGCGGAGCGGGGCCAAGCGCCCCAGTACTTC.

The V and J genes are TRBV6-5 and TRBJ2-7, with TRBD1 identical over 7 bases. The CDR3 has 14 amino acids. J gave up 2 bases and V 4 bases, and 5 bases lay outside the gene matches. Germline V gene lookup returns CDR1 MNHEY and CDR2 SVGAGI. CDR3 in amino acids: CASSCRGSAYEQYF. In DNA form, the CDR3 reads TGTGCCAGCAGTTGCAGGGGGAGTGCCTACGAGCAGTACTTC.

This clonotype appeared many times. This chain joins TRBV7-9 and TRBJ2-4; perhaps D is TRBD1 or TRBD2 (6 bases each). This CDR3 spans 16 amino acids. Per the germline V gene, CDR1 is SEHNR and CDR2 is FQNEAQ (reference sequence). V lost 1 base, J lost 2 bases, and 12 bases lay in between. The CDR3 region is CASSLGPGATKNIQYF. CDR3 DNA sequence: TGTGCCAGCAGCTTAGGACCGGGGGCAACCAAAAACATTCAGTACTTC.

This clonotype was observed many times. This sequence joins TRBV28 and TRBJ1-6; a weak D match, TRBD1 (5 bases). The CDR3 covers 16 residues. V gave up 4 bases and J gave up 0 bases, with 10 bases separating them. Germline CDR1 MDHEN, CDR2 SYDVKM. The CDR3 DNA is TGTGCCAGCAGTTCCTGGGGGGGCTCCTATAATTCACCCCTCCACTTT. This translates into CASSSWGGSYNSPLHF.

This chain connects TRBV14 to TRBJ2-7; D not resolved. The CDR3 loop spans 14 amino acids. Between the trimmed V and J ends, which lost 2 bases and 2 bases, there was a span of 10 bases. Per germline, CDR1 SGHDN and CDR2 FVKESK. CDR3: CASSQYGGTYEQYF. In DNA, the CDR3 is TGTGCCAGCAGCCAATACGGCGGCACCTACGAGCAGTACTTC.

The chain couples TRBV12-3 or TRBV12-4 to TRBJ2-1; TRBD2 matches 10 bases. Trimming removed 2 bases from V and 0 bases from J; junction bases left unmatched: 4. This CDR3 is 17 amino acids long. CDR3 region: CASSLLAGVDSYNEQFF. The CDR3 region has the DNA TGTGCCAGCAGTTTACTAGCGGGAGTCGACTCCTACAATGAGCAGTTCTTC.

This sequence joins TRBV10-2 and TRBJ1-1; D gene ambiguous. The V gene lost 8 bases and the J gene lost 2 bases, with 12 bases spanning the gap. The CDR3 is 13 residues long. Germline assignment: CDR1 WSHSY and CDR2 SAAADI. CDR3 in DNA: TGCGCCAGCCGCGACAATAGTAACACTGAAGCTTTCTTT. Translated: CASRDNSNTEAFF.

This clonotype was recorded a few times. The rearrangement joins TRBV3-1 to TRBJ2-5; the match to TRBD2 covers 13 bases. The CDR3 contains 15 residues. V dropped 8 bases and J dropped 2; count of bases not matched to a gene: 5. The germline V gene encodes CDR1 LGHDT and CDR2 YNNKEL (reference sequence). The CDR3 loop reads CASGGLAGAQETQYF. CDR3 DNA sequence: TGTGCCAGCGGTGGACTAGCGGGGGCTCAAGAGACCCAGTACTTC.

This clonotype was seen repeatedly, ten times or more. The chain couples TRBV5-1 to TRBJ2-5; weak D call: TRBD2 (6 bases). V was shortened by 5 bases and J by 2 bases, with 13 bases between the two germline ends. Germline values: CDR1 SGHRS, CDR2 YFSETQ. The CDR3 runs to 14 residues. In nucleotides, the CDR3 is TGCGCCAGCAGACCCGATGGGGGGCAAGAGACCCAGTACTTC. Translating it yields CASRPDGGQETQYF.

The CDR3, as DNA: TGCGCCAGCAGCCATGTCTCCGGGGGAGATAGTGAAAAACTGTTTTTT. This encodes CASSHVSGGDSEKLFF. The rearrangement uses TRBV4-3 and TRBJ1-4; TRBD1 might be the D (5 bases). Trimming removed 3 bases at V and 7 bases at J, with 18 bases between. The CDR3 extends over 16 amino acids. Per germline, CDR1 LGHNA and CDR2 YSLEER.